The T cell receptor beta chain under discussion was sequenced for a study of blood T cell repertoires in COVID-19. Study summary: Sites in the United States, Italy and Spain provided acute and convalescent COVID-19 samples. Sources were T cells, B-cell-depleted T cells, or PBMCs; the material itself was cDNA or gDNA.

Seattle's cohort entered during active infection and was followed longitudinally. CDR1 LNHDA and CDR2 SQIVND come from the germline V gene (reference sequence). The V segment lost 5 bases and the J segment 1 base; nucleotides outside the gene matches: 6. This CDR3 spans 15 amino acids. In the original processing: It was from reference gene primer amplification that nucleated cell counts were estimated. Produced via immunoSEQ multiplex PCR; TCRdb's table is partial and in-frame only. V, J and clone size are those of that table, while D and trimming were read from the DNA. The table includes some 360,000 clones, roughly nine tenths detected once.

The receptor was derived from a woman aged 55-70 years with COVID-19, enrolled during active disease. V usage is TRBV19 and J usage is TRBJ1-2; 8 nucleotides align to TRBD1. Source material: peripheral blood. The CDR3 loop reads CASSGNRGSNYGYTF. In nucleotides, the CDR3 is TGTGCCAGTAGTGGTAACAGGGGGAGTAACTATGGCTACACCTTC.